This T cell receptor beta chain came from a study of T-cell memory formation after mild COVID-19. TCRdb re-derived calls from the 5' RACE reads in MiXCR, one entry per CDR3 protein. The table has about 600,000 distinct CDR3 sequences, about 22% seen once. Per the germline V gene, CDR1 is SGHRS and CDR2 is YFSETQ. CDR3 size: 14 residues. V dropped 7 bases and J dropped 0 bases, with 12 bases sitting between them. This clonotype showed up just once. The origin of this receptor is an adult woman who had mild COVID-19 (a few samples of this study predate the infection). Cell type and time point are not known. Sequenced material: PBMCs or a T cell subset sorted from them (not recorded which). The chain recombines TRBV5-1 with TRBJ2-3; weak D call: TRBD2 (6 bases). The CDR3 region is CASGYSGSTDTQYF. The DNA of the CDR3 is TGCGCCAGCGGTTATAGCGGAAGCACAGATACGCAGTATTTT.